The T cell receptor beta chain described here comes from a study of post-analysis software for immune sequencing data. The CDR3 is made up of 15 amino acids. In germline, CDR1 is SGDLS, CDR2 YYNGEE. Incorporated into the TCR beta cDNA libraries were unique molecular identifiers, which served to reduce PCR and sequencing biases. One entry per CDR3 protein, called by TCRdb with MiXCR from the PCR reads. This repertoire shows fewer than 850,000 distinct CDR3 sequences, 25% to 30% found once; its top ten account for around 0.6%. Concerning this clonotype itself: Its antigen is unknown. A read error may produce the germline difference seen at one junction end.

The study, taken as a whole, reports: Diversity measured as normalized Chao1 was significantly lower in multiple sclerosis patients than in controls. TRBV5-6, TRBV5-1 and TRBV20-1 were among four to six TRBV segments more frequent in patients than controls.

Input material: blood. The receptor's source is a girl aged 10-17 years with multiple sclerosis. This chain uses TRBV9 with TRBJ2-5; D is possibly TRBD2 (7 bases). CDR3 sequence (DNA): TGTGCCAACAGCGCGAGGACGGGGGGCCGGGAGACCCAGTACTTC. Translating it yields CANSARTGGRETQYF.